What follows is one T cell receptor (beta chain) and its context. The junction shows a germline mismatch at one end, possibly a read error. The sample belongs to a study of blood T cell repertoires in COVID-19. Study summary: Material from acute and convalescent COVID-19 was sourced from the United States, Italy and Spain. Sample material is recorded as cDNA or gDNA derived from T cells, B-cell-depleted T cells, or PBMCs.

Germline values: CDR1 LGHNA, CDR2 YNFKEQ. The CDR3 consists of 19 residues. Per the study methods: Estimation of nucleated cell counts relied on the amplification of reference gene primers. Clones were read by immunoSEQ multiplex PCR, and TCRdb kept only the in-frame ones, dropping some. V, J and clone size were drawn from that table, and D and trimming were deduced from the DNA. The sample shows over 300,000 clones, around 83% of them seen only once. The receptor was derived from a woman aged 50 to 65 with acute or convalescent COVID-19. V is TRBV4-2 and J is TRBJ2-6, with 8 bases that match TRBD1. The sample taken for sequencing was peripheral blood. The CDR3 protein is CASNQNWGQEDSGANVLTF. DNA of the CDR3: TGTGCCAGCAACCAAAATTGGGGACAGGAGGATTCTGGGGCCAACGTCCTGACTTTC.